This TCR beta chain was observed in a study of T cell responses to AZD1222 COVID-19 vaccine. Sequencing was performed with immunoSEQ multiplex PCR; in TCRdb, only in-frame clones are kept and a portion is missing. Here the sample spans some 170,000 clones, just under 90% being singletons. Study-level results: Unmutated variant regions reportedly attract nearly half of all spike-specific TCRs. Baseline testing showed seropositivity in only a handful of AZD1222 recipients.

Details on this clone: What it binds is not known.

This CDR3 contains 15 residues. The junction had 4 bases not matched to a gene; V was cut back by 1 base and J by 5 bases. The germline gives CDR1 SEHNR, CDR2 FQNEAQ (reference sequence). This sequence joins TRBV7-9 and TRBJ2-3, with 9 bases fitting TRBD1. This clonotype was obtained from an adult who received the MenACWY meningococcal vaccine as a control. This specimen consisted of peripheral blood, obtained 28 days after the second dose of the MenACWY control vaccine. The CDR3 sequence is CASSLDRGHGDTQYF. The CDR3 DNA reads as TGTGCCAGCAGCTTAGACAGGGGGCATGGAGATACGCAGTATTTT.